This T cell receptor (beta chain) was observed in a study of identical twins. Template switching added a universal primer site; cDNA carried unique molecular identifiers. Via MiXCR, TCRdb re-called the 5' RACE reads, giving one row per CDR3 protein. In the table there are roughly 1,500,000 distinct CDR3 sequences, around 29% of which are singletons. To note about this clonotype: Its antigen remains unidentified.

The ends were cut back, 1 base at V and 4 bases at J, with 11 bases in the middle. The length of the CDR3 is 14 residues. CDR1 is SGHTS, CDR2 YDEGEE, per germline. Study outcomes and limitations: Invariant MAIT and iNKT cells are populations that could partly confound zero-insertion analyses. Fewer insertions marked abundant cord blood beta clonotypes; young adult naive trended weakly, memory not at all. For monozygotic twins, models underestimated out-of-frame TCR alpha sharing.

The V and J genes are TRBV5-8 and TRBJ1-1, with D perhaps TRBD1 (5 bases). The sample was cord blood. This TCR derives from a newborn girl in good health. In DNA, the CDR3 is TGTGCCAGCAGCTTGCCAGTGAGGGGCACTGAAGCTTTCTTT. Residues: CASSLPVRGTEAFF.